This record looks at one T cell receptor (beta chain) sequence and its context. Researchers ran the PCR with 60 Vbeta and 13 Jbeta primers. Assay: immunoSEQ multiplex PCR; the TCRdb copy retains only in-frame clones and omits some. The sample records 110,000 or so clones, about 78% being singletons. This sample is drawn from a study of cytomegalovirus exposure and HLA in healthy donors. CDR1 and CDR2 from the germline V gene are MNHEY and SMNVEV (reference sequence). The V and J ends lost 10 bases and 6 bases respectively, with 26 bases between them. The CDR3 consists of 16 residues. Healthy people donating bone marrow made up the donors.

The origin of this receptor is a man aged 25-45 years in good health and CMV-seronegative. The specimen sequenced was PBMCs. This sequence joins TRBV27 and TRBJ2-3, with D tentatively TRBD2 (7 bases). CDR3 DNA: TGTGCCACCCTCCGGGGAGGGGGGGTAGGAGAGGATACGCAGTATTTT. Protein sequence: CATLRGGGVGEDTQYF.